The 13 T cell receptor beta chains listed next were all sequenced from one sample in a study of blood T cell repertoires in COVID-19. Data came from immunoSEQ multiplex PCR; TCRdb stores just in-frame clones and leaves some out. The sample holds about 190,000 clones, 80% to 90% seen once. The specimen sequenced was peripheral blood. These receptors originate from a man in his thirties or forties with acute or convalescent COVID-19.

This clone was observed a few times. The CDR3 DNA follows: TGTGCCAGCAGCTTGAATAGCTACGAGCAGTACTTC. It is translated as CASSLNSYEQYF. The chain couples TRBV5-4 to TRBJ2-7; D remains unclear. V was clipped by 1 base and J by 3 bases, with 5 bases between them. The germline V gene has CDR1 SGHNT and CDR2 YYREEE (reference sequence). The CDR3 runs 12 residues.

This chain connects TRBV5-6 to TRBJ2-3; the D is unclear. Germline V gene lookup returns CDR1 SGHDT and CDR2 YYEEEE. Trimming removed 4 bases at V and 2 bases at J, with 17 bases between. The CDR3 covers 16 residues. The CDR3 DNA follows: TGTGCCAGCAGCCCCAACAAGAGGAGAGTCACAGATACGCAGTATTTT. The encoded protein is CASSPNKRRVTDTQYF. Supplemented by reference TRBV5-6 and TRBJ2-3, the full variable domain reads DAGVTQSPTHLIKTRGQQVTLRCSPKSGHDTVSWYQQALGQGPQFIFQYYEEEERQRGNFPDRFSGHQFPNYSSELNVNALLLGDSALYLCASSPNKRRVTDTQYFGPGTRLTVL.

The CDR3 nucleotides are TGTGCCAGCAGCTTATCTCCGGTGGAAGCTTTCTTT. Amino acids: CASSLSPVEAFF. The J gene is TRBJ1-1, the V gene TRBV11-2; no reliable D call. The CDR3 is 12 amino acids. Germline assignment: CDR1 SGHAT and CDR2 FQNNGV. Trimming removed 2 bases from V and 8 bases from J, with 9 bases in between.

This sequence joins TRBV9 and TRBJ2-7; 7 bases are shared with TRBD1. The CDR3 runs 12 residues. Germline CDR1 and CDR2: SGDLS and YYNGEE. V dropped 1 base and J dropped 6; count of bases not matched to a gene: 1. CDR3 sequence (DNA): TGTGCCAGCAGCGTACCAGGGGGCGAGCAGTACTTC. This codes for CASSVPGGEQYF. The whole variable domain, filled in from reference TRBV9 and TRBJ2-7, reads DSGVTQTPKHLITATGQRVTLRCSPRSGDLSVYWYQQSLDQGLQFLIQYYNGEERAKGNILERFSAQQFPDLHSELNLSSLELGDSALYFCASSVPGGEQYFGPGTRLTVT.

This chain connects TRBV7-9 to TRBJ2-5; D is uncertain. The CDR3 runs 12 residues. The V gene lost 8 bases and the J gene lost 5 bases, with 12 bases spanning the gap. Germline V gives CDR1 SEHNR, CDR2 FQNEAQ (reference sequence). In nucleotides, the CDR3 is TGTGCCAGCGGGTCGGTGACTGAGACCCAGTACTTC. As protein: CASGSVTETQYF. Full variable domain (missing parts from reference TRBV7-9 and TRBJ2-5): DTGVSQNPRHKITKRGQNVTFRCDPISEHNRLYWYRQTLGQGPEFLTYFQNEAQLEKSRLLSDRFSAERPKGSFSTLEIQRTEQGDSAMYLCASGSVTETQYFGPGTRLLVL.

The rearrangement uses TRBV7-3 and TRBJ2-2; 10 bases map to TRBD2. The CDR3 length is 15 residues. Germline assignment: CDR1 SGHTA and CDR2 FQGTGA. V shed 2 bases, J shed 6 bases, and the junction held 3 bases outside the gene matches. For the CDR3, the DNA is TGTGCCAGCAGCTTACGGACTAGCGGATCCGGGGAGCTGTTTTTT. This encodes CASSLRTSGSGELFF.

V gene TRBV18 combines with J gene TRBJ1-1; 8 nucleotides line up with TRBD1. J gave up 6 bases and V 2 bases, and 5 bases lay outside the gene matches. Germline V gene data show CDR1 as KGHSH and CDR2 as LQKENI. This CDR3 comprises 14 residues. The CDR3 spells CASSPSRGLAEAFF. CDR3 nucleotide sequence: TGTGCCAGCTCACCATCCAGGGGGCTGGCTGAAGCTTTCTTT.

The chain employs TRBV7-8 and TRBJ2-5; TRBD1 is a possible D gene (6 bases). Deletions cut 0 bases from V and 2 bases from J, with 16 bases between. CDR1 SGHVS and CDR2 FQNEAQ come from the germline V gene. This CDR3 has 17 amino acids. As DNA, the CDR3 is TGTGCCAGCAGCTTAGCCCTGACAGGCGGTGGGCAAGAGACCCAGTACTTC. Amino acid sequence: CASSLALTGGGQETQYF.

The chain employs TRBV27 and TRBJ1-1, with 9 nucleotides matching TRBD1. Germline assignment: CDR1 MNHEY and CDR2 SMNVEV (reference sequence). The CDR3 is 15 residues long. J was trimmed by 4 bases and V by 5 bases; bases with no gene match: 8. CDR3 DNA: TGTGCCAGCAGTCGGGACAGGGTAGGTAGCACTGAAGCTTTCTTT. Amino acid sequence: CASSRDRVGSTEAFF.

This rearrangement joins TRBV10-3 to TRBJ2-1; a possible D gene is TRBD2 (6 bases). In germline, CDR1 is ENHRY, CDR2 SYGVKD. The CDR3 is 16 residues long. V shed 4 bases and J shed 5 bases, with 18 bases lying between them. In nucleotides, the CDR3 is TGTGCCATCAGTGGGGCCCGGGGTAGCGGAGACAATGAGCAGTTCTTC. Amino acid sequence: CAISGARGSGDNEQFF.

The chain is built from TRBV6-6 and TRBJ2-1; the match to TRBD1 covers 9 bases. V shed 11 bases, J shed 2 bases, and the junction held 13 bases outside the gene matches. In germline, CDR1 is MNHNY, CDR2 SVGAGI (reference sequence). This CDR3 contains 16 residues. In DNA form, the CDR3 reads TGTGCCTCGGGACAGGGAGGTGGTAGTACCTACAATGAGCAGTTCTTC. The encoded protein is CASGQGGGSTYNEQFF.

Concerning this clone: At one boundary the junction diverges from the germline segment, which might be a read error. The sample holds other DNA sequences that translate to the same CDR3. V usage is TRBV12-5 and J usage is TRBJ1-1; 7 bases agree with TRBD1. Germline CDR1 LGHNT, CDR2 FRNRAP. This CDR3 is built from 12 residues. The CDR3 bases are TGCGCCACGGGACTAGGGACAGATGAAGCTTTCTTT. This gives the protein CATGLGTDEAFF.

The chain couples TRBV6-2 or TRBV6-3 to TRBJ2-3; 15 bases are shared with TRBD2. In germline, CDR1 is MNHEY, CDR2 SVGEGT. V trimming: 5 bases; J trimming: 5 bases; junction bases outside the gene matches: 5. This CDR3 is 16 amino acids long. For the CDR3, the DNA is TGTGCCAGCAGTGCGGGACTAGCGGGGGGTGGAGATACGCAGTATTTT. As protein: CASSAGLAGGGDTQYF.